The 23 T cell receptor beta chains below come from one sample, sequenced in a study of blood T cell repertoires in COVID-19. Clones were read by immunoSEQ multiplex PCR, and TCRdb kept only the in-frame ones, dropping some. The sample carries about 38,000 clones, around 81% recorded once. The sequenced sample consisted of peripheral blood. These TCRs come from a man aged 50 to 60 with active COVID-19.

This clone was observed a handful of times. V gene TRBV5-4 combines with J gene TRBJ1-2; D is ambiguous. V was trimmed by 6 bases and J by 7 bases, leaving 7 bases between them. Germline CDR1 is SGHNT and CDR2 is YYREEE (reference sequence). There are 10 residues in the CDR3. The CDR3 region has the DNA TGTGCCAGCACCGAGGTTGGCTACACCTTC. Amino acid sequence: CASTEVGYTF.

The V gene is TRBV19, the J gene TRBJ2-5; 9 nucleotides line up with TRBD2. Trimming removed 9 bases from V and 5 bases from J; junction bases left unmatched: 7. The CDR3 spans 13 residues. Germline loops: CDR1 LNHDA, CDR2 SQIVND (reference sequence). CDR3 DNA: TGTGCCAGCGCGGGGGGGGGATTGGAGACCCAGTACTTC. Translating gives CASAGGGLETQYF.

The rearrangement uses TRBV24-1 and TRBJ1-6; D perhaps matches TRBD1 (6 bases). V was pared by 4 bases and J by 9 bases, with 18 bases between. This CDR3 has 16 residues. Germline assignment: CDR1 KGHDR and CDR2 SFDVKD. The CDR3: CATSDSRGGASSPLHF. The CDR3 nucleotides read TGTGCCACCAGTGACTCACGGGGGGGGGCCTCTTCACCCCTCCACTTT.

The J gene is TRBJ1-5, the V gene TRBV27; unclear D gene. CDR1 MNHEY and CDR2 SMNVEV come from the germline V gene (reference sequence). CDR3 size: 13 residues. V was pared by 3 bases and J by 10 bases, with 13 bases between. CDR3 loop: CASSFAPKRPQHF. Written as DNA, the CDR3 is TGTGCCAGCAGTTTCGCCCCCAAGAGACCCCAGCATTTT.

The V and J genes are TRBV5-1 and TRBJ2-1, with D possibly being TRBD1 (5 bases). Germline values: CDR1 SGHRS, CDR2 YFSETQ. Trimming stripped 1 base from V and 4 bases from J, with 6 bases between. The CDR3 sequence is 13 residues long. CDR3: CASSLTGYNEQFF. The DNA of the CDR3 is TGCGCCAGCAGCTTGACAGGTTACAATGAGCAGTTCTTC.

This chain links TRBV5-6 with TRBJ2-1, with 8 bases aligning to TRBD2. Germline lookup yields CDR1 SGHDT and CDR2 YYEEEE. This CDR3 region has 14 residues. V shed 4 bases, J shed 6 bases, and the junction held 6 bases outside the gene matches. For the CDR3, the DNA is TGTGCCAGCAGCGCCACGGGGGGGGGCAATGAGCAGTTCTTC. It translates to CASSATGGGNEQFF.

V is TRBV19 and J is TRBJ2-2, with 7 bases matching TRBD1. The V gene end was trimmed by 5 bases and the J gene end by 4 bases; junction bases not matched to a gene: 7. The CDR3 consists of 15 residues. Germline lookup yields CDR1 LNHDA and CDR2 SQIVND (reference sequence). CDR3 amino acids: CASSSRQGGTGELFF. The CDR3 DNA is TGTGCCAGTAGTTCGAGACAGGGTGGCACCGGGGAGCTGTTTTTT.

The chain joins TRBV18 to TRBJ2-2; 8 bases align to TRBD2. The CDR3 runs to 15 residues. Germline CDR1 KGHSH, CDR2 LQKENI. The junction had 7 bases not matched to a gene; V was cut back by 3 bases and J by 7 bases. The CDR3 loop reads CASSPPGGPIGELFF. The CDR3 nucleotides are TGTGCCAGCTCACCCCCGGGGGGGCCGATCGGGGAGCTGTTTTTT.

This clone was found a few times. The CDR3 protein is CASSLAGTGNEKLFF. The CDR3 nucleotides read TGTGCCAGCAGCTTAGCCGGGACAGGGAATGAAAAACTGTTTTTT. This chain joins TRBV7-9 and TRBJ1-4, with 9 positions matching TRBD1. Trimming took 0 bases from V and 5 from J; bases not matched to a gene: 1. Germline V lookup: CDR1 SEHNR, CDR2 FQNEAQ (reference sequence). The length of the CDR3 is 15 residues. The complete variable domain, with remaining parts taken from reference TRBV7-9 and TRBJ1-4, reads DTGVSQNPRHKITKRGQNVTFRCDPISEHNRLYWYRQTLGQGPEFLTYFQNEAQLEKSRLLSDRFSAERPKGSFSTLEIQRTEQGDSAMYLCASSLAGTGNEKLFFGSGTQLSVL.

J is TRBJ1-2 and V is TRBV5-1; D not certain. Per germline, CDR1 SGHRS and CDR2 YFSETQ. The CDR3 length is 14 residues. Trimming stripped 1 base from V and 4 bases from J, with 11 bases between. The CDR3 spells CASSLTSGTYGYTF. CDR3 nucleotides: TGCGCCAGCAGCTTGACTTCAGGAACCTATGGCTACACCTTC.

The chain couples TRBV28 to TRBJ1-2; possible D gene TRBD1, 5 bases. Trimming took off 2 bases at V and 7 bases at J, with 17 bases between the two ends. Germline V gene lookup returns CDR1 MDHEN and CDR2 SYDVKM. There are 15 residues in the CDR3. CDR3 DNA sequence: TGTGCCAGCAGTTTAATAGAAGGGGCCCAGGGTGGCTACACCTTC. Translation gives CASSLIEGAQGGYTF.

Only one count was recorded for this clone. The rearrangement joins TRBV6-5 to TRBJ2-1, with 7 bases matching TRBD2. The J segment lost 0 bases and the V segment lost 8 bases, leaving 7 bases of the junction unmatched. In germline, CDR1 is MNHEY, CDR2 SVGAGI. The CDR3 is 15 amino acids. Written as DNA, the CDR3 is TGTGCCAGCTCCTGGGGGGGTCTCTCCTACAATGAGCAGTTCTTC. Translated, it gives CASSWGGLSYNEQFF.

This clone rates as medium-sized. The V call is TRBV7-9, the J call TRBJ1-1, with 8 bases that match TRBD1. CDR1 SEHNR and CDR2 FQNEAQ come from the germline V gene (reference sequence). This CDR3 is built from 13 residues. Trimming took 5 bases from V and 3 from J; bases not matched to a gene: 2. CDR3 protein: CASSPQGDTEAFF. CDR3 bases: TGTGCCAGCAGCCCACAGGGGGACACTGAAGCTTTCTTT.

V usage is TRBV24-1 and J usage is TRBJ1-2, with D tentatively TRBD1 (6 bases). Trimming stripped 9 bases from V and 2 bases from J, with 12 bases between. Germline V gene data show CDR1 as KGHDR and CDR2 as SFDVKD. CDR3 length equals 13 residues. As DNA, the CDR3 is TGTGCCACCGCAAAACAGGGAAACTATGGCTACACCTTC. This codes for CATAKQGNYGYTF.

This chain joins TRBV28 and TRBJ1-6; no clear D. V shed 4 bases and J shed 9 bases, with 16 bases lying between them. The CDR3 has 15 residues. Germline loops: CDR1 MDHEN, CDR2 SYDVKM. In nucleotides, the CDR3 is TGTGCCAGCAGTTCTGATCCCGATAGGAGTTCACCCCTCCACTTT. It specifies CASSSDPDRSSPLHF.

The CDR3: CASSYEGPYEQYF. The CDR3 nucleotides are TGTGCCAGCAGTTACGAGGGCCCCTACGAGCAGTACTTC. The V call is TRBV12-3 or TRBV12-4, the J call TRBJ2-7; possibly TRBD2 for D (5 bases). Trimming cost V 4 bases and J 2 bases, with 9 bases left between them. CDR3 length: 13 amino acids.

The V and J genes are TRBV10-3 and TRBJ2-6, with D hard to call. The V end lost 6 bases, the J end lost 1 base, and 10 bases lay between the germline ends. The germline CDR1 and CDR2 sequences are ENHRY and SYGVKD. The CDR3 consists of 15 residues. CDR3 DNA: TGTGCCATCAGAGATCAGTTGTCTGGGGCCAACGTCCTGACTTTC. This codes for CAIRDQLSGANVLTF.

This rearrangement joins TRBV27 to TRBJ1-4, with 8 bases matching TRBD1. Germline CDR1 is MNHEY and CDR2 is SMNVEV (reference sequence). With V trimmed by 6 bases and J by 2 bases, 5 bases remained unmatched. The CDR3 runs to 15 residues. The CDR3 region is CASSRGPTTNEKLFF. The CDR3 DNA follows: TGTGCCAGCAGCAGGGGGCCTACGACTAATGAAAAACTGTTTTTT. Filled out from reference TRBV27 and TRBJ1-4, the complete variable domain reads EAQVTQNPRYLITVTGKKLTVTCSQNMNHEYMSWYRQDPGLGLRQIYYSMNVEVTDKGDVPEGYKVSRKEKRNFPLILESPSPNQTSLYFCASSRGPTTNEKLFFGSGTQLSVL.

The V gene is TRBV19, the J gene TRBJ2-2, with 7 bases identical to TRBD2. J was trimmed by 2 bases and V by 4 bases; bases with no gene match: 4. In germline, CDR1 is LNHDA, CDR2 SQIVND (reference sequence). This CDR3 is built from 15 residues. CDR3 sequence reads: CASSTLAENTGELFF. The CDR3 DNA is TGTGCCAGTAGTACCCTAGCGGAAAACACCGGGGAGCTGTTTTTT.

The V call is TRBV7-2, the J call TRBJ1-6; maybe TRBD1 (6 bases). Germline V gives CDR1 SGHTA, CDR2 FQGNSA. The V gene lost 3 bases and the J gene lost 0 bases, with 9 bases spanning the gap. The CDR3 is 16 amino acids. The CDR3 spells CASSFTGLSYNSPLHF. CDR3 in DNA: TGTGCCAGCAGCTTCACAGGGCTCTCCTATAATTCACCCCTCCACTTT.

The chain employs TRBV24-1 and TRBJ1-4; 10 bases are shared with TRBD1. Germline V gene data show CDR1 as KGHDR and CDR2 as SFDVKD. The V and J ends lost 3 bases and 7 bases, in that order; junction bases with no gene match: 7. This CDR3 contains 16 residues. The CDR3 spells CATSDTRQGASEKLFF. The DNA of the CDR3 is TGTGCCACCAGTGATACCCGACAGGGGGCGAGTGAAAAACTGTTTTTT.

The rearrangement joins TRBV5-1 to TRBJ1-3; a possible D gene is TRBD1 (5 bases). CDR1 is SGHRS and CDR2 is YFSETQ in the germline V gene. This CDR3 has 15 amino acids. V lost 0 bases, J lost 3 bases, and 10 bases lay in between. In nucleotides, the CDR3 is TGCGCCAGCAGCTTGGACAGGTCGGGTGGAAACACCATATATTTT. Its translation is CASSLDRSGGNTIYF. Drawing the rest from reference TRBV5-1 and TRBJ1-3, the complete variable domain is KAGVTQTPRYLIKTRGQQVTLSCSPISGHRSVSWYQQTPGQGLQFLFEYFSETQRNKGNFPGRFSGRQFSNSRSEMNVSTLELGDSALYLCASSLDRSGGNTIYFGEGSWLTVV.

The chain links TRBV5-6 to TRBJ2-1; 8 nucleotides agree with TRBD1. The germline V gene has CDR1 SGHDT and CDR2 YYEEEE. The V segment lost 4 bases and the J segment 7 bases; nucleotides outside the gene matches: 7. The CDR3 is 14 residues long. The DNA of the CDR3 is TGTGCCAGCAGCCACCGGGACAGGAGTAATGAGCAGTTCTTC. It translates to CASSHRDRSNEQFF.